Reported below is one T cell receptor beta chain. As yet, its antigen is unknown. The data derive from a study of OX40 agonist ivuxolimab in advanced cancers. Overall study: Ivuxolimab, which is an agonistic anti-OX40 (CD134) antibody, was administered to the patients. Eligibility rules accepted prior anti-PD-1, anti-PD-L1 or anti-CTLA-4 therapy, and 35% to 45% had some. Three patients showed partial responses: one hepatocellular carcinoma and two cutaneous melanoma cases. The study, taken as a whole, reports: More expanded clones were found, on average, in CD8+ than in CD4+ T cells.

Trimming stripped 4 bases from V and 0 bases from J, with 15 bases between. Per germline, CDR1 SGDLS and CDR2 YYNGEE. This CDR3 comprises 16 residues. Sequencing used immunoSEQ multiplex PCR; TCRdb keeps in-frame clones, though not all of them. The repertoire has about 46,000 clones, more than 85% of them found once; the top ten carry about 11%. This TCR was recovered from an adult with an advanced solid tumor such as melanoma, head and neck, liver or kidney cancer. The chain joins TRBV9 to TRBJ2-3, with no clear D. Material: CD4+ or CD8+ T cells sorted from blood, obtained in a trial of the OX40 agonist ivuxolimab. The CDR3 DNA sequence: TGTGCCAGCAGCCCTTATGACGGAACTAGCACAGATACGCAGTATTTT. It is translated as CASSPYDGTSTDTQYF.